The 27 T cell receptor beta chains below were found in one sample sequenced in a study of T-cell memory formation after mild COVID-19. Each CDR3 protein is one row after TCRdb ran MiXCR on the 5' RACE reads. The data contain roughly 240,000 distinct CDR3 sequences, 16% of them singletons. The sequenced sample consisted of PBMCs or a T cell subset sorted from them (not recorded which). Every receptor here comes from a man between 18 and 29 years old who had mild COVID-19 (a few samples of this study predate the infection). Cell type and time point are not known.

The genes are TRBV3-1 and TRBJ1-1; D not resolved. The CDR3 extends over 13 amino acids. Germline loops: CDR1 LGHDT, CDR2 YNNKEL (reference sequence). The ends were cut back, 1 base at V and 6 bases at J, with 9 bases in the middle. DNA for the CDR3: TGTGCCAGCAGCCAAGTGTACACAGCTGAAGCTTTCTTT. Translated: CASSQVYTAEAFF. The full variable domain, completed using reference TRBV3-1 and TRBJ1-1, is DTAVSQTPKYLVTQMGNDKSIKCEQNLGHDTMYWYKQDSKKFLKIMFSYNNKELIINETVPNRFSPKSPDKAHLNLHINSLELGDSAVYFCASSQVYTAEAFFGQGTRLTVV.

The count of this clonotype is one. DNA for the CDR3: TGTGCCAGCAGTTACCCCCTGGAGGCCACCCCAAGCCCGTCTGAGCAGTTCTTC. This gives the protein CASSYPLEATPSPSEQFF. The V call is TRBV6-2 or TRBV6-3, the J call TRBJ2-1, with D maybe TRBD2 (5 bases). V lost 2 bases, J lost 9 bases, and 26 bases lay in between. The CDR3 is 18 residues long. Germline V lookup: CDR1 MNHEY, CDR2 SVGEGT.

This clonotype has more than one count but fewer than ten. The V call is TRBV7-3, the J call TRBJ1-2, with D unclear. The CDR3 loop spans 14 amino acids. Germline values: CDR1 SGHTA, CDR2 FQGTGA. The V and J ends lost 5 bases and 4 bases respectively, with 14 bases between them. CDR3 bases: TGTGCCAGCAGCCCCAGCGGACGGGGCTATGGCTACACCTTC. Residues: CASSPSGRGYGYTF.

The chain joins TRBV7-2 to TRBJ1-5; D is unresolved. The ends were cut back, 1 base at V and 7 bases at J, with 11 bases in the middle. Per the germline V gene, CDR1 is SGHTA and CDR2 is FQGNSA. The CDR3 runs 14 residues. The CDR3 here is CASSLGPAHQPQHF. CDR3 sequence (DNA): TGTGCCAGCAGCTTAGGCCCGGCCCACCAGCCCCAGCATTTT.

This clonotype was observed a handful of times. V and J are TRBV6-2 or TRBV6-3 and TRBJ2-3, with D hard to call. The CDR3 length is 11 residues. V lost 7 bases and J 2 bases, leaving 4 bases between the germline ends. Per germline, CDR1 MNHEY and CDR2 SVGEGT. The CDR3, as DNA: TGTGCCAGCAAAAACACAGATACGCAGTATTTT. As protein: CASKNTDTQYF.

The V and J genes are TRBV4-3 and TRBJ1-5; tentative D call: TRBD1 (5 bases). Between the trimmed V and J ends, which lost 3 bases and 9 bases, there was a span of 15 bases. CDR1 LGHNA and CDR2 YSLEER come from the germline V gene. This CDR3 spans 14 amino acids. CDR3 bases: TGCGCCAGCAGCCAGACCTTGGGGCCATGGCCCCAGCATTTT. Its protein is CASSQTLGPWPQHF.

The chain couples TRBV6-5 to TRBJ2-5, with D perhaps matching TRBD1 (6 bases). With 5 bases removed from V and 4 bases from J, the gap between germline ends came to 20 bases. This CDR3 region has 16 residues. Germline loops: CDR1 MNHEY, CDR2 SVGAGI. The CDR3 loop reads CASSQRRQGIRETQYF. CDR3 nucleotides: TGTGCCAGCAGTCAACGGAGGCAGGGGATTCGAGAGACCCAGTACTTC.

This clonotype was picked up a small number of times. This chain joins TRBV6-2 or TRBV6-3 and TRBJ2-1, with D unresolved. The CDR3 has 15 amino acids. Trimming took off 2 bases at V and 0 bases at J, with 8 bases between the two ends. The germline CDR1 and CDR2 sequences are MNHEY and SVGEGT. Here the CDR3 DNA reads TGTGCCAGCAGTTACATCCCAAGCTCCTACAATGAGCAGTTCTTC. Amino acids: CASSYIPSSYNEQFF.

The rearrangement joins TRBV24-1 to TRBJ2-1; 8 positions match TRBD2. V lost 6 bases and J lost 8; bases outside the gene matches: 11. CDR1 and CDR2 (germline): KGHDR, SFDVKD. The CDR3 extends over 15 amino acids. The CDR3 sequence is CATSSGTSGRDEQFF. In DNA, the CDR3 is TGTGCCACCAGTTCCGGGACCAGCGGGAGAGATGAGCAGTTCTTC.

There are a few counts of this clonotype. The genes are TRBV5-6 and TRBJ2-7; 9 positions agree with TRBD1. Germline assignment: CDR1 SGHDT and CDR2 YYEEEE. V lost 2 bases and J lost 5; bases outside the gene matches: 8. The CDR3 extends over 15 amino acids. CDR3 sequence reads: CASSFDRTGVNEQYF. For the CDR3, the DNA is TGTGCCAGCAGCTTCGACCGGACAGGGGTGAACGAGCAGTACTTC.

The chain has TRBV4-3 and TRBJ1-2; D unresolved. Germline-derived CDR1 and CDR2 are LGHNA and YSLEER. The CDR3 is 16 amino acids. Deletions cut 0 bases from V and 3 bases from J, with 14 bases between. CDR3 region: CASSQDVVGRDYGYTF. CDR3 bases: TGCGCCAGCAGCCAAGATGTCGTGGGGAGGGACTATGGCTACACCTTC.

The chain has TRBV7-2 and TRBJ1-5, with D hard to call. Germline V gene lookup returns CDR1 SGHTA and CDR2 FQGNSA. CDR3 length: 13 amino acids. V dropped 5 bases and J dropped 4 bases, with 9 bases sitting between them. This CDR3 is CASSPALNQPQHF. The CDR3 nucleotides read TGTGCCAGCAGCCCGGCCCTGAATCAGCCCCAGCATTTT.

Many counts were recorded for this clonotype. CDR3 coding DNA: TGTGCCAGCAGCATGGGACGGCAAGAGACCCAGTACTTC. It yields the protein CASSMGRQETQYF. The chain couples TRBV7-6 to TRBJ2-5, with D possibly being TRBD1 or TRBD2 (5 bases each). V lost 5 bases and J 2 bases, leaving 9 bases between the germline ends. Per germline, CDR1 SGHVS and CDR2 FNYEAQ. The CDR3 has 13 amino acids.

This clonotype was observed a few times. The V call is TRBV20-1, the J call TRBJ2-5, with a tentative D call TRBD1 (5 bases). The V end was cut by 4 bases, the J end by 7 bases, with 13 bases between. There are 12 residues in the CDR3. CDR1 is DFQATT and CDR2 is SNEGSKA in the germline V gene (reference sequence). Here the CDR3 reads CSATPSQGTQYF. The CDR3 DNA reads TGCAGTGCTACACCATCCCAGGGGACCCAGTACTTC.

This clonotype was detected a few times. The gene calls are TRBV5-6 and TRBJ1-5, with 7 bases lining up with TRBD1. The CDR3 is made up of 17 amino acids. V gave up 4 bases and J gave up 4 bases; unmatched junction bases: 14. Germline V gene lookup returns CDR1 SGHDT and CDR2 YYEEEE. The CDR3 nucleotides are TGTGCCAGCAGCACCATTACAGGGGAAGGTCGGAATCAGCCCCAGCATTTT. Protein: CASSTITGEGRNQPQHF. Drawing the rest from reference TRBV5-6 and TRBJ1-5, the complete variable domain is DAGVTQSPTHLIKTRGQQVTLRCSPKSGHDTVSWYQQALGQGPQFIFQYYEEEERQRGNFPDRFSGHQFPNYSSELNVNALLLGDSALYLCASSTITGEGRNQPQHFGDGTRLSIL.

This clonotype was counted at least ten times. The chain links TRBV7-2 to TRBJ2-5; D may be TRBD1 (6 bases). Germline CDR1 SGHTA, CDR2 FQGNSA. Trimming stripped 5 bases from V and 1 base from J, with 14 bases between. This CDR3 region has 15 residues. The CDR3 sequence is CASSPRVGGQETQYF. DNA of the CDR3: TGTGCCAGCAGCCCCCGTGTAGGGGGCCAAGAGACCCAGTACTTC.

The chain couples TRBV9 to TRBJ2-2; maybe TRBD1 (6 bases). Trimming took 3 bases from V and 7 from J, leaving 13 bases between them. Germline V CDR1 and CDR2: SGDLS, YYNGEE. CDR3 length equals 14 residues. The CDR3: CASSALQGYGELFF. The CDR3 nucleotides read TGTGCCAGCAGCGCCTTACAGGGTTACGGGGAGCTGTTTTTT.

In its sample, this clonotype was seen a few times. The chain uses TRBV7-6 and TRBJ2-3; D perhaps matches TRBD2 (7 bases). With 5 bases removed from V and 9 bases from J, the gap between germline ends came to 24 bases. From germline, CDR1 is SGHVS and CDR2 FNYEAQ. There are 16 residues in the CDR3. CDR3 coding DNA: TGTGCCAGCAGCCTAGGCCAAGGGGGGGTAGGAGGGACGCAGTATTTT. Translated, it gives CASSLGQGGVGGTQYF.

The CDR3 protein is CASSLTGIGETQYF. The CDR3 nucleotides read TGTGCCAGCAGTCTAACAGGGATCGGAGAGACCCAGTACTTC. The J gene is TRBJ2-5, the V gene TRBV12-3 or TRBV12-4; weak D call: TRBD1 (6 bases). V lost 5 bases and J 4 bases, leaving 14 bases between the germline ends. This CDR3 spans 14 amino acids.

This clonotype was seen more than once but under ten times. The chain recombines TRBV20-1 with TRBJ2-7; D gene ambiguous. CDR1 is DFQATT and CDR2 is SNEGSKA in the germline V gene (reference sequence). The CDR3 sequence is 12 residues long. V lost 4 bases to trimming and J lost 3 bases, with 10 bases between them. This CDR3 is CSATPSGYEQYF. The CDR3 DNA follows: TGCAGTGCTACCCCCTCGGGCTACGAGCAGTACTTC.

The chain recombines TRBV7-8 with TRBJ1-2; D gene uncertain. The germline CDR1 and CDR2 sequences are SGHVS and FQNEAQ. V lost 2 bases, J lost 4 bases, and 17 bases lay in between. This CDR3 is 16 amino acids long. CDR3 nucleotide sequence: TGTGCCAGCAGCTTAAGATCCCACAGCATTACCTATGGCTACACCTTC. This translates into CASSLRSHSITYGYTF.

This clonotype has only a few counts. The CDR3 reads CASMDRGDTEAFF. The CDR3 coding sequence is TGTGCCAGCATGGACCGCGGGGACACTGAAGCTTTCTTT. The genes are TRBV6-2 or TRBV6-3 and TRBJ1-1; no firm D call. The CDR3 length is 13 residues. Trimming took 7 bases from V and 3 from J, leaving 12 bases between them. The germline CDR1 and CDR2 sequences are MNHEY and SVGEGT.

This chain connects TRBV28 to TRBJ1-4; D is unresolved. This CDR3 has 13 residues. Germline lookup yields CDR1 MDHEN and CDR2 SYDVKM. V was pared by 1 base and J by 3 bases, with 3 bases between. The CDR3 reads CASSLYPNEKLFF. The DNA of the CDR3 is TGTGCCAGCAGTTTATATCCTAATGAAAAACTGTTTTTT.

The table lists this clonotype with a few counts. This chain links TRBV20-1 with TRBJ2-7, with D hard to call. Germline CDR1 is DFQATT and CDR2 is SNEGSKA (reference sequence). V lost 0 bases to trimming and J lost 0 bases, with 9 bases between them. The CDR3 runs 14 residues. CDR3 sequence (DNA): TGCAGTGCTAGAGACGCCGCGAGCTCCTACGAGCAGTACTTC. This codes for CSARDAASSYEQYF.

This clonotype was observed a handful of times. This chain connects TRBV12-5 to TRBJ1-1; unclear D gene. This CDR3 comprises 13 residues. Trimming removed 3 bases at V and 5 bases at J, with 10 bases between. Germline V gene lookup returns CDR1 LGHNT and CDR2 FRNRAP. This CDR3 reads CASGFGWRTEAFF. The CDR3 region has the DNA TGTGCTAGTGGTTTCGGTTGGAGAACTGAAGCTTTCTTT.

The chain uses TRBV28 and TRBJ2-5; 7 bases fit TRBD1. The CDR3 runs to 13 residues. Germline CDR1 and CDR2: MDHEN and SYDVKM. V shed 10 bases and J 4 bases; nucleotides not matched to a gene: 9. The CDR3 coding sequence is TGTGCCACACACACCGGGACAGTAGAGACCCAGTACTTC. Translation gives CATHTGTVETQYF.

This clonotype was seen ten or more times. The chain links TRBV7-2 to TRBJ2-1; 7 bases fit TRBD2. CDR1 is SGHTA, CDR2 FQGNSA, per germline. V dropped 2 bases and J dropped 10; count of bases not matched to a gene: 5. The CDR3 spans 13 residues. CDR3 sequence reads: CASSLFQRGEQFF. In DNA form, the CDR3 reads TGTGCCAGCAGCTTATTTCAGCGGGGCGAGCAGTTCTTC.